These 7 T cell receptor beta chains share one sample of origin, sequenced in a study of T cells in Graves' hyperthyroidism and ophthalmopathy. Authors of the study amplified TCR beta CDR3 regions from RNA transcripts. First-round RT-PCR of the TCR CDR3 relied on the HTBI primer set. MiXCR, run by TCRdb on the multiplex PCR reads, gives a single entry per CDR3 protein. The repertoire holds about 770,000 distinct CDR3 sequences, with roughly a sixth as singletons. Sequencing input: blood. The origin of the receptors is a woman in her 50s with Graves' hyperthyroidism that later progressed to Graves' ophthalmopathy.

The CDR3 protein is CASSEFKDGRYGYTF. The CDR3 nucleotides read TGTGCCAGCAGTGAATTCAAGGACGGCCGCTATGGCTACACCTTC. The gene calls are TRBV6-1 and TRBJ1-2, with unresolved D. This CDR3 has 15 residues. Germline V gene sequence: CDR1 MNHNS, CDR2 SASEGT. The ends were cut back, 2 bases at V and 4 bases at J, with 14 bases in the middle.

This clonotype was counted at least ten times. V gene TRBV2 combines with J gene TRBJ1-5, with 8 positions matching TRBD1. V shed 4 bases, J shed 7 bases, and the junction held 9 bases outside the gene matches. Germline CDR1 SNHLY, CDR2 FYNNEI. CDR3 length: 15 residues. The CDR3 sequence is CASSVAGGARQPQHF. The CDR3 coding sequence is TGTGCCAGCAGTGTTGCAGGGGGCGCGAGGCAGCCCCAGCATTTT.

V is TRBV14 and J is TRBJ1-4; D is undetermined. Germline V CDR1 and CDR2: SGHDN, FVKESK. V lost 1 base to trimming and J lost 7 bases, with 10 bases between them. The CDR3 runs 14 residues. The chain's CDR3 is CASSQAREIEKLFF. DNA for the CDR3: TGTGCCAGCAGCCAAGCGAGAGAGATTGAAAAACTGTTTTTT.

This clonotype was counted only a few times. This chain joins TRBV9 and TRBJ1-2, with D possibly TRBD1 on 5 matching bases. The CDR3 length is 16 residues. CDR1 is SGDLS, CDR2 YYNGEE, per germline. V was clipped by 2 bases and J by 4 bases, with 18 bases between them. CDR3 residues: CASSVQPGLVAYGYTF. DNA of the CDR3: TGTGCCAGCAGCGTCCAACCAGGGTTGGTTGCCTATGGCTACACCTTC.

In this sample, this clonotype turned up a few times. The V and J genes are TRBV6-1 and TRBJ1-1, with a weak D call TRBD1 (6 bases). The CDR3 sequence is 15 residues long. Germline-derived CDR1 and CDR2 are MNHNS and SASEGT. Trimming removed 6 bases from V and 4 bases from J, with 18 bases in between. The CDR3 sequence: CASRIGGPGATEAFF. The CDR3 DNA sequence: TGTGCCAGCAGAATAGGAGGTCCAGGGGCCACTGAAGCTTTCTTT.

This clonotype occurred many times. V usage is TRBV7-9 and J usage is TRBJ2-5; D is perhaps TRBD1 (7 bases). Trimming cost V 3 bases and J 5 bases, with 19 bases left between them. Looked up from germline, CDR1 is SEHNR and CDR2 is FQNEAQ (reference sequence). The CDR3 covers 16 residues. The CDR3 DNA is TGTGCCAGCAGCTTCCCGACAGGGAGGATAGGGGAGACCCAGTACTTC. Translated, it gives CASSFPTGRIGETQYF. The whole variable domain, filled in from reference TRBV7-9 and TRBJ2-5, reads DTGVSQNPRHKITKRGQNVTFRCDPISEHNRLYWYRQTLGQGPEFLTYFQNEAQLEKSRLLSDRFSAERPKGSFSTLEIQRTEQGDSAMYLCASSFPTGRIGETQYFGPGTRLLVL.

This clonotype appeared many times. V and J are TRBV3-1 and TRBJ1-2; 7 positions agree with TRBD1. There are 15 residues in the CDR3. Germline V gene data show CDR1 as LGHDT and CDR2 as YNNKEL (reference sequence). Trimming took 1 base from V and 2 from J; bases not matched to a gene: 4. The CDR3 sequence is CASSQADRLNYGYTF. The CDR3 DNA is TGTGCCAGCAGCCAAGCGGACAGGTTAAACTATGGCTACACCTTC.